This T cell receptor beta chain appears in the sequencing data of a study of blood T cell repertoires in COVID-19. About the research overall: COVID-19 samples, acute and convalescent, were from the United States, Italy and Spain.

Losses at the gene ends were 3 bases for V and 5 bases for J; bases not matched to a gene: 6. The CDR3 extends over 14 amino acids. Germline assignment: CDR1 SGDLS and CDR2 YYNGEE. Profiled with immunoSEQ multiplex PCR; TCRdb holds only in-frame clones, not every one. This table holds roughly 120,000 clones, 60% to 80% found once. Seattle cases were enrolled at active infection and followed longitudinally. The sample consisted of peripheral blood. The TCR was taken from an older man with COVID-19, enrolled during active disease. V usage is TRBV9 and J usage is TRBJ2-7, with 9 bases aligning to TRBD1. The CDR3 loop is CASSANRDRDEQYF. For the CDR3, the DNA is TGTGCCAGCAGCGCGAACCGGGACAGGGACGAGCAGTACTTC.